The entry below gives a single T cell receptor beta chain sequence along with its context. Its recognized antigen is unknown. Base quality data are lacking; no much larger clone is found one base away. V was cut back by 3 bases and J by 0 bases, leaving a gap of 14 bases between them. As encoded in the germline V gene, CDR1 is KGHSH while CDR2 is LQKENI. From its cysteine to its phenylalanine, the CDR3 spans 16 amino acids. Kept here is only the CDR3 DNA, which spans 48 bases and is read in frame from base 1. In the prospective study, participants were roughly 18 to 89 years old, resided in fewer than 25 geographic areas of the United States, and were enrolled through a virtual design. Cohort assignment in the prospective study relied on participant-reported clinical history from a screening survey and a study questionnaire. Exposed participants were defined as having been in contact with someone with a PCR-confirmed or clinician-diagnosed COVID-19 case within 2 weeks of study entry. Each participant in the prospective study had whole blood, serum and a nasopharyngeal or oropharyngeal swab collected by mobile phlebotomists. Over an approximately 2-month period, participants in the prospective study had the option of providing additional blood draws and questionnaires. Before DNA extraction, blood samples from the prospective study were shipped at room temperature or frozen.

TCRbeta CDR3 regions were amplified from genomic DNA using the immunoSEQ Assay, a bias-controlled multiplex PCR. The original pipeline was this. The number of nucleated cells in each sample was estimated by amplification of reference gene primers within the assay. Sequence reads were collapsed and filtered to measure the absolute abundance of every unique TCRbeta CDR3 rearrangement. For each sample, productive Simpson clonality was calculated by taking the square root of Simpson's diversity index across productive rearrangements. Not all clones reach the TCRdb copy of this immuneACCESS table, which keeps in-frame sequences only. Checked studies attribute under half of the gap to unresolved V genes and leave the rest unexplained. For V, J and clone size, that table is used; D and trimming come from the DNA. The sample table holds over 350,000 clones, of which roughly 90% were seen once. Over 0.7% of the sample is in the top ten clones.

The data were obtained in a study of blood T cell repertoires in COVID-19 (dated by TCRdb to 2018 to 2020). Regarding the study in general: Collaborator samples came from the United States, Italy and Spain and covered acute and convalescent phases of COVID-19. The material from the prospective study consisted of cDNA or gDNA derived from T cells, B-cell-depleted T cells, or PBMCs. Deeply sampled blood TCRbeta repertoires from subjects exposed to, actively infected with, or recovered from COVID-19 were included in the dataset. The repertoires were released in a freely available public database intended as a resource for research on the immune response to SARS-CoV-2. The samples were drawn from the first 160 participants of the ongoing ImmuneRACE study and from roughly 1,300 subjects provided by 6 global collaborators. Nearly every sample came with metadata listing a de-identified subject ID, COVID-19 status, age in years and sex. Where HLA class I and class II types were available, the types were taken from metadata supplied by the sample provider, not from assay-based typing. The paper as a whole reports these results and caveats: How much clinical and demographic metadata was included differed by source and by participant, and the metadata was provided uncurated.

Sequencing was done on a sample of PBMCs or T cells enriched from blood (not recorded which). The chain is encoded by TRBV18 joined to TRBJ1-2; the D segment could be TRBD1, given 5 matching bases. The sequence was obtained from a woman between 40 and 50 years old who had been exposed to COVID-19. The CDR3 region reads CASSPGRADSNYGYTF. Read as DNA, the sequence is TGTGCCAGCTCACCCGGCAGGGCGGATTCTAACTATGGCTACACCTTC. With all but the CDR3 taken from the reference TRBV18 and TRBJ1-2 genes, the full variable domain is: NAGVMQNPRHLVRRRGQEARLRCSPMKGHSHVYWYRQLPEEGLKFMVYLQKENIIDESGMPKERFSAEFPKEGPSILRIQQVVRGDSAAYFCASSPGRADSNYGYTFGSGTRLTVV.